In this sample, the clone carrying this TCR beta chain turned up many times. The antigen is unknown. The sample is drawn from a study of T cells in Graves' hyperthyroidism and ophthalmopathy. Overall study findings and caveats: Blood also contained most expanded thyroid clonotypes above 0.001. The model forecast ophthalmopathy, anticipating it by a median around 6.5 months before onset.

Among ophthalmopathy patients, the Clinical Activity Score reached at least 3, the NOSPECS grade reached at least 4, and duration remained under 3 months. Amplified TCR beta CDR3 regions came from RNA transcripts. TCR CDR3 underwent first-round RT-PCR with the HTBI primer set. TCRdb independently ran MiXCR on the multiplex PCR reads; one entry per CDR3 protein. The data contain some 50,000 distinct CDR3 sequences, 48% of them seen just once; the ten biggest clones take up about a tenth. The clonotype originates from a woman in her forties or fifties with Graves' ophthalmopathy. Sequencing input: blood.

The CDR3 protein is CASSLQGVGQPQHF. The CDR3 coding sequence is TGTGCCAGCAGTCTACAGGGGGTTGGTCAGCCCCAGCATTTT. The V gene is TRBV12-3 or TRBV12-4, the J gene TRBJ1-5; 8 bases match TRBD1. After removal of 5 bases from V and 6 bases from J, the junction contained 6 bases not matched to a gene. The CDR3 has 14 residues.